This TCR beta chain appears in the sequencing data of a study of T-cell reconstitution after alpha-beta-depleted transplantation in children. Study-level findings and limits: There were reportedly several hundred expanded graft clones from which alpha-beta T cells came about two months after transplant. T-cell counts and diversity at one year following transplant were attributed mainly to newly produced T cells.

A few counts support this clonotype. Its specificity is unknown. Unique molecular identifiers were used in preparing the TCRbeta library. TCRdb re-derived calls from the PCR reads in MiXCR, one entry per CDR3 protein. Here the sample spans 580,000 or so distinct CDR3 sequences, 23% being singletons. Per the germline V gene, CDR1 is DFQATT and CDR2 is SNEGSKA (reference sequence). The V end was cut by 3 bases, the J end by 0 bases, with 10 bases between. The CDR3 length is 14 residues. This receptor was identified in a boy under three years old who had a stem cell transplant for acute myeloid leukemia, so the T cells may come from the graft donor. The sample was PBMCs, mostly from graft donor cells, taken 360 days after TCRalphabeta/CD19-depleted stem cell transplant. The J gene is TRBJ2-3, the V gene TRBV20-1, with D maybe TRBD1 (5 bases). The CDR3 region is CSASRGLSTDTQYF. CDR3 nucleotide sequence: TGCAGTGCTAGTAGGGGTCTTAGCACAGATACGCAGTATTTT.